A selection of T cell receptor beta chains follows, all from one sample in a study of blood T cell repertoires in COVID-19. The protocol was immunoSEQ multiplex PCR, while the TCRdb copy is restricted to in-frame clones and leaves out a portion. The table lists roughly 110,000 clones, around 85% of them singletons. The source material was peripheral blood. These receptors originate from a woman aged 55-70 years with COVID-19, enrolled during active disease. The CDR3 runs from the conserved cysteine through the conserved F or W. D genes are given only for firm matches. Only part of the rows carry a size: once, few, many, or a class if the clone is expanded.

J gene: TRBJ1-6
D gene: -
clone size: -
V gene: TRBV30
CDR3 DNA: TGTGCCTGGAGCGCCCTATTTTCACCCCTCCACTTT
CDR3 protein: CAWSALFSPLHF

J gene: TRBJ1-6
D gene: TRBD1
clone size: -
V gene: TRBV27
CDR3 DNA: TGTGCCAGCAGTCGGGGACAGAACTATGGTTCACCCCTCCACTTT
CDR3 protein: CASSRGQNYGSPLHF

J gene: TRBJ1-1
D gene: -
clone size: -
V gene: TRBV5-1
CDR3 DNA: TGCGCCAGCAGCTTGAGGCCAGGCCTGAACACTGAAGCTTTCTTT
CDR3 protein: CASSLRPGLNTEAFF

J gene: TRBJ1-5
D gene: -
clone size: -
V gene: TRBV20-1
CDR3 DNA: TGCAGTGCTAGTCTGCCGACAGCTAATCAGCCCCAGCATTTT
CDR3 protein: CSASLPTANQPQHF

J gene: TRBJ1-2
D gene: -
clone size: -
V gene: TRBV4-3
CDR3 DNA: TGCGCCAGCAGCCAAGCCGTTATAACAGCTTACTATGGCTACACCTTC
CDR3 protein: CASSQAVITAYYGYTF

J gene: TRBJ1-1
D gene: TRBD1
clone size: -
V gene: TRBV10-3
CDR3 DNA: TGTGCCATTGAGGGACAGGGAGGTGAAGCTTTCTTT
CDR3 protein: CAIEGQGGEAFF

J gene: TRBJ1-2
D gene: -
clone size: -
V gene: TRBV3-1/TRBV3-2
CDR3 DNA: TGTGCCAGCAGCCAAGTTTCGGGGATGAGAGGCTACACCTTC
CDR3 protein: CASSQVSGMRGYTF

J gene: TRBJ2-7
D gene: -
clone size: -
V gene: TRBV4-1
CDR3 DNA: TGCGCCAGCAGCCAAAATCTCGGTTCCTACGAGCAGTACTTC
CDR3 protein: CASSQNLGSYEQYF

J gene: TRBJ2-6
D gene: -
clone size: -
V gene: TRBV5-6
CDR3 DNA: TGTGCCAGCAGCCCCGCGGTGTCCTCTGGGGCCAACGTCCTGACTTTC
CDR3 protein: CASSPAVSSGANVLTF

J gene: TRBJ2-1
D gene: -
clone size: -
V gene: TRBV5-1
CDR3 DNA: TGCGCCAGCAGCTTGGAGGGGGCGGGGGGACACAATGAGCAGTTCTTC
CDR3 protein: CASSLEGAGGHNEQFF

J gene: TRBJ1-2
D gene: TRBD1
clone size: once
V gene: TRBV27
CDR3 DNA: TGTGCCAGCAGTCCGCGACAGGGACTGTATGGCTACACCTTC
CDR3 protein: CASSPRQGLYGYTF

J gene: TRBJ2-1
D gene: TRBD2
clone size: -
V gene: TRBV5-1
CDR3 DNA: TGCGCCAGCAGCCGCGGGACTAGCGGAAAAAGCTCCTACAATGAGCAGTTCTTC
CDR3 protein: CASSRGTSGKSSYNEQFF

J gene: TRBJ2-5
D gene: TRBD2
clone size: few
V gene: TRBV2
CDR3 DNA: TGTGCCAGCAGCAAGGGACTAGCCAATAAAGAGACCCAGTACTTC
CDR3 protein: CASSKGLANKETQYF

J gene: TRBJ2-7
D gene: TRBD1
clone size: -
V gene: TRBV19
CDR3 DNA: TGTGCCAGTAGTATCCCCCCCGCGGGACAGGCGGGTTACGAGCAGTACTTC
CDR3 protein: CASSIPPAGQAGYEQYF

J gene: TRBJ1-1
D gene: -
clone size: -
V gene: TRBV11-2
CDR3 DNA: TGTGCCAGCAGCTTAGCTCCGGTAAACACTGAAGCTTTCTTT
CDR3 protein: CASSLAPVNTEAFF

J gene: TRBJ1-1
D gene: -
clone size: -
V gene: TRBV7-2
CDR3 DNA: TGTGCCAGCAGCTTCTCCAGTAACACTGAAGCTTTCTTT
CDR3 protein: CASSFSSNTEAFF

J gene: TRBJ1-1
D gene: -
clone size: -
V gene: TRBV6-5
CDR3 DNA: TGTGCCAGCAGAGGGACCGGGGGTGGGAACACTGAAGCTTTCTTT
CDR3 protein: CASRGTGGGNTEAFF

J gene: TRBJ2-5
D gene: TRBD1
clone size: -
V gene: TRBV5-1
CDR3 DNA: TGCGCCAGCAGCGGGACAGAAGAGACCCAGTACTTC
CDR3 protein: CASSGTEETQYF

J gene: TRBJ2-2
D gene: -
clone size: -
V gene: TRBV21-1
CDR3 DNA: TGTGCCAGTAGACGGGGACTAGCGGGGGCGATGAACACCGGGGAGCTGTTTTTT
CDR3 protein: CASRRGLAGAMNTGELFF

J gene: TRBJ1-1
D gene: -
clone size: -
V gene: TRBV11-2
CDR3 DNA: TGTGCCAGCAGCTTAGCCTTCCCCCCCCCGGGAGAGGAAGCTTTCTTT
CDR3 protein: CASSLAFPPPGEEAFF